These T cell receptor beta chains were read from a single sample in a study of T cell responses to AZD1222 COVID-19 vaccine. The assay was immunoSEQ multiplex PCR, and TCRdb's table has in-frame clones only and misses some. The sample lists some 140,000 clones; 90% were seen once. The specimen was peripheral blood, collected on day 0 of AZD1222 vaccination. The source is an adult in good health. CDR3s include the opening cysteine and the closing phenylalanine or tryptophan. The D gene is left open where the match is weak. Not all rows give a size; the values are once, few, many and, for expanded clones, a class.

-,TRBV28,-,13,TRBJ1-1,TGTGCCAGCAGTTTCCGAGTGAACACTGAAGCTTTCTTT,CASSFRVNTEAFF
few,TRBV2,-,14,TRBJ1-6,TGTGCCAGCAAACCGGGACGGGACCTTTCACCCCTCCACTTT,CASKPGRDLSPLHF
-,TRBV5-1,-,17,TRBJ1-5,TGCGCCAGCAGCTTGGCCGTCCGGACAAGGGCCGCATGGCCCCAGCATTTT,CASSLAVRTRAAWPQHF
few,TRBV28,-,13,TRBJ1-1,TGTGCCAGCAGTCTTTCCCAGGAGGATATTGCTTTCTTT,CASSLSQEDIAFF
-,TRBV4-1,-,17,TRBJ1-5,TGCGCCAGCAGCCGAGTTCGTGATTGGGAGGGCAATCAGCCCCAGCATTTT,CASSRVRDWEGNQPQHF
-,TRBV28,TRBD1,16,TRBJ1-1,TGTGCCAGCAGTCTCCTCACCGGGACAGGGAGGTCTGAAGCTTTCTTT,CASSLLTGTGRSEAFF
few,TRBV3-1/TRBV3-2,-,14,TRBJ2-5,TGTGCCAGCAGCCAAGCGGGGCCCCAAGAGACCCAGTACTTC,CASSQAGPQETQYF
-,TRBV9,-,12,TRBJ1-2,TGTGCCAGCACCCAGGGTAACGATGGCTACACCTTC,CASTQGNDGYTF
-,TRBV30,-,14,TRBJ1-5,TGTGCCTGGACTTGGGCAGGGAGCAATCAGCCCCAGCATTTT,CAWTWAGSNQPQHF
-,TRBV18,-,15,TRBJ2-3,TGTGCCAGCTCACCTTTGGCAAGAAACACAGATACGCAGTATTTT,CASSPLARNTDTQYF
-,TRBV6-2/TRBV6-3,TRBD1,13,TRBJ2-7,TGTGCCAGCAGTTGGGACAGGGAGATGGAGCAGTACTTC,CASSWDREMEQYF
-,TRBV5-1,TRBD2,15,TRBJ2-3,TGCGCCAGCAGAACTCCGGGACTAGCGTCAGATACGCAGTATTTT,CASRTPGLASDTQYF
-,TRBV28,TRBD2,15,TRBJ2-5,TGTGCCAGCAGTTTGGGTAGCGGGGGTAAAGAGACCCAGTACTTC,CASSLGSGGKETQYF
-,TRBV7-3,-,13,TRBJ2-2,TGTGCCAGCAGCTTATTAAACACCGGGGAGCTGTTTTTT,CASSLLNTGELFF
-,TRBV4-1,-,13,TRBJ2-7,TGCGCCAGCAGCCTCACAGAGATCTACGAGCAGTACTTC,CASSLTEIYEQYF
-,TRBV4-3,-,13,TRBJ1-3,TGCGCCAGCAGCCAAGCCTCTGGAAACACCATATATTTT,CASSQASGNTIYF
-,TRBV23-1,-,14,TRBJ2-7,TGCGCCATCTCCAGGGACCTTAGCTCCTACGAGCAGTACTTC,CAISRDLSSYEQYF
once,TRBV11-1,TRBD2,16,TRBJ2-1,TGTGCCAGCAGCTCACCTAGCGGCGGGGGGGGCAATGAGCAGTTCTTC,CASSSPSGGGGNEQFF
once,TRBV7-3,-,14,TRBJ2-2,TGTGCCAGCAGCTTAGGGCTGGAAGCACGGGAGCTGTTTTTT,CASSLGLEARELFF
-,TRBV3-1/TRBV3-2,-,16,TRBJ2-1,TGTGCCAGCAGCCAAGATATCCGGGGATTGGACAATGAGCAGTTCTTC,CASSQDIRGLDNEQFF
-,TRBV10-3,-,13,TRBJ1-4,TGTGCCATCAGTGGTCAGGGGAATGAAAAACTGTTTTTT,CAISGQGNEKLFF
-,TRBV3-1/TRBV3-2,-,11,TRBJ2-7,TGTGCCAGCAGCCAAGTGTACGAGCAGTACTTC,CASSQVYEQYF
once,TRBV25-1,TRBD1,14,TRBJ1-2,TGTGCCAGCAGTTTCGCAGGGGGCGCGGATGGCTACACCTTC,CASSFAGGADGYTF
-,TRBV2,TRBD2,14,TRBJ2-1,TGTGCCAGCATCGGACTAGCTGAATACAATGAGCAGTTCTTC,CASIGLAEYNEQFF
-,TRBV5-1,TRBD2,15,TRBJ2-3,TGCGCCAGCAGCTTGGAGCTAGCGGGGACAGATACGCAGTATTTT,CASSLELAGTDTQYF
-,TRBV7-9,TRBD1,14,TRBJ1-5,TGTGCCAGCACCACCGAGACAGGGAATCAGCCCCAGCATTTT,CASTTETGNQPQHF
-,TRBV5-1,-,14,TRBJ2-3,TGCGCCAGCAGCTTGGACAGGGAAACAGATACGCAGTATTTT,CASSLDRETDTQYF
few,TRBV30,-,13,TRBJ1-6,TGTGCCTGGAGTCCAGGGTATAATTCACCCCTCCACTTT,CAWSPGYNSPLHF
-,TRBV7-6,-,13,TRBJ2-1,TGTGCCAGCACCCTAGGGGGTCCCAATGAGCAGTTCTTC,CASTLGGPNEQFF
-,TRBV28,TRBD2,17,TRBJ2-1,TGTGCCAGCAGTTTATTCTTTCTAGCGGGAGGGTACAATGAGCAGTTCTTC,CASSLFFLAGGYNEQFF
-,TRBV6-5,-,15,TRBJ1-1,TGTGCCAGCAGCCCCGCCAGGGCGTCAAGCACTGAAGCTTTCTTT,CASSPARASSTEAFF
-,TRBV6-1,-,13,TRBJ1-1,TGTGCCAGCAGTGAGCATTTCACTACTGAAGCTTTCTTT,CASSEHFTTEAFF
once,TRBV5-1,TRBD1,14,TRBJ1-2,TGCGCCAGCAGCCCGCCGGGACAGGGGGATGGCTACACCTTC,CASSPPGQGDGYTF
once,TRBV7-2,-,15,TRBJ2-4,TGTGCCAGCAGCTTATTACTGTCTGGGGATGTCATTCAGTACTTC,CASSLLLSGDVIQYF
-,TRBV7-8,-,14,TRBJ1-2,TGTGCCAGCAGCTTAGGGCGCGTCGACTATGGCTACACCTTC,CASSLGRVDYGYTF
-,TRBV2,TRBD1,15,TRBJ1-1,TGTGCCAGCAGTGAATGGGACAGGGGGCTTACTGAAGCTTTCTTT,CASSEWDRGLTEAFF
-,TRBV11-3,TRBD1,16,TRBJ2-2,TGTGCCAGCAGCCAACGGCAGGGGGCTATCACCGGGGAGCTGTTTTTT,CASSQRQGAITGELFF
-,TRBV7-2,TRBD2,17,TRBJ2-7,TGTGCCAGCAGCTTAGCGTTTAGCGGGAGAAAAGGTTTCGAGCAGTACTTC,CASSLAFSGRKGFEQYF
once,TRBV2,TRBD2,15,TRBJ2-1,TGTGCCAGCAGCCCAACTAGCGGGGTTCTCAATGAGCAGTTCTTC,CASSPTSGVLNEQFF
-,TRBV10-3,-,14,TRBJ1-4,TGTGCCATCAGTGAAAGAGGGAACAATGAAAAACTGTTTTTT,CAISERGNNEKLFF
-,TRBV28,TRBD1,15,TRBJ1-2,TGTGCCAGCAGTTTATACAGGGGGTTGGAGTATGGCTACACCTTC,CASSLYRGLEYGYTF
-,TRBV24-1,TRBD1,15,TRBJ1-4,TGTGCCACCAGCACCACCCAGGGGGCTTATGAAAAACTGTTTTTT,CATSTTQGAYEKLFF
-,TRBV12-3/TRBV12-4,-,13,TRBJ1-2,TGTGCCAGCAGTTCTGCCGGGACCGGCCGCTACACCTTC,CASSSAGTGRYTF
-,TRBV27,TRBD1,13,TRBJ1-2,TGTGCCAGCAGTTTACAGGGGGACTATGGCTACACCTTC,CASSLQGDYGYTF
-,TRBV7-3,TRBD1,16,TRBJ1-1,TGTGCCAGCAGCCTCAAGATCCTGACAGGGAGGGCTGAAGCTTTCTTT,CASSLKILTGRAEAFF
-,TRBV10-3,-,14,TRBJ1-5,TGTGCCATCAGTGAGTCGGGTAGAGATCAGCCCCAGCATTTT,CAISESGRDQPQHF
-,TRBV12-3/TRBV12-4,-,12,TRBJ1-1,TGTGCCAGCAGTTTAGCGAGAGTTGGAGCTTTCTTT,CASSLARVGAFF